This entry features one TCR beta chain sequence. Its antigen is unknown. This specimen belongs to a study of shared clonotypes between healthy human individuals. General study results and limits: What rarefaction showed was incomplete sorted-subset sequencing despite large depth.

CD45RO negativity and positive selection for CCR7 defined naive CD8 cells, a population that excluded terminally differentiated effector memory CD45RA+ cells. Adults of Caucasian background living in Nashville, Tennessee made up all donors. The CDR3 is 15 amino acids. The ends were cut back, 0 bases at V and 3 bases at J, with 10 bases in the middle. Germline lookup yields CDR1 SGHRS and CDR2 YFSETQ. Genomic DNA per cell subset filled all wells of several immunoSEQ plates. Data came from immunoSEQ multiplex PCR; TCRdb stores just in-frame clones and leaves some out. The table has hundreds of thousands of clones, about 98% seen once.

The clonotype comes from a man younger than 45 in good health. Sequenced input: naive CD8+ T cells sorted from blood. The V gene is TRBV5-1, the J gene TRBJ2-1; D gene uncertain. Written as DNA, the CDR3 is TGCGCCAGCAGCTTGGCCGGTCTACACTACAATGAGCAGTTCTTC. Its protein is CASSLAGLHYNEQFF. Based on the CDR3 plus reference TRBV5-1 and TRBJ2-1, the full variable domain is KAGVTQTPRYLIKTRGQQVTLSCSPISGHRSVSWYQQTPGQGLQFLFEYFSETQRNKGNFPGRFSGRQFSNSRSEMNVSTLELGDSALYLCASSLAGLHYNEQFFGPGTRLTVL.